This T cell receptor (beta chain) was captured in a study of blood T cell repertoires in COVID-19. Overall study context: Donors in the United States, Italy and Spain gave samples during acute or convalescent COVID-19.

Recruited during active infection, patients (from Seattle) were subsequently followed longitudinally. This CDR3 comprises 16 residues. The V segment lost 5 bases and the J segment 5 bases; nucleotides outside the gene matches: 14. CDR1 MNHNY and CDR2 SVGAGI come from the germline V gene (reference sequence). This clone is a singleton in its sample. Generated by immunoSEQ multiplex PCR, the TCRdb table keeps only in-frame clones and is missing some. Counted here are some 240,000 clones, roughly 80% occurring once; the ten biggest clones make up 4.5% to 5.5%. The V and J genes are TRBV6-6 and TRBJ2-5; the match to TRBD2 covers 7 bases. The material sequenced was peripheral blood. The TCR originated in a woman aged 70-85 years with COVID-19, enrolled during active disease. The CDR3 region is CASSPLVRAGTETQYF. The CDR3 coding sequence is TGTGCCAGCAGTCCCCTCGTCCGAGCGGGAACGGAGACCCAGTACTTC.